What follows describes a single T cell receptor beta chain. What it binds is not known. As for time point: cycle 4 day 1 (C4D1), after less than seven weeks of nivolumab. Brentuximab vedotin exposure varied among the patients, all of whom had relapsed after autologous stem cell transplantation. CDR3 size: 15 residues. V shed 1 base and J 3 bases; nucleotides not matched to a gene: 5. Germline V gene data show CDR1 as LGHNA and CDR2 as YSLEER. This sample stems from a study of PD-1 blockade in classical Hodgkin lymphoma. Study background: Administration of nivolumab to patients was at 3 mg/kg intravenously every 2 weeks.

The study, taken as a whole, reports: For complete responders, baseline diversity was comparable to that of newly diagnosed patients. At baseline, newly diagnosed patients reportedly showed less TCR diversity than healthy donors.

The assay was immunoSEQ multiplex PCR, and TCRdb's table has in-frame clones only and misses some. The sample has about 41,000 clones; 60% to 80% are singletons. Material: peripheral blood mononuclear cells (PBMCs), obtained before the fourth cycle of nivolumab. This chain joins TRBV4-3 and TRBJ2-7; 8 nucleotides match TRBD1. This TCR was sampled from a human donor with classical Hodgkin lymphoma. The CDR3, as DNA: TGCGCCAGCAGCCAAGTTTTCGGGACAGGCTACGAGCAGTACTTC. This codes for CASSQVFGTGYEQYF.